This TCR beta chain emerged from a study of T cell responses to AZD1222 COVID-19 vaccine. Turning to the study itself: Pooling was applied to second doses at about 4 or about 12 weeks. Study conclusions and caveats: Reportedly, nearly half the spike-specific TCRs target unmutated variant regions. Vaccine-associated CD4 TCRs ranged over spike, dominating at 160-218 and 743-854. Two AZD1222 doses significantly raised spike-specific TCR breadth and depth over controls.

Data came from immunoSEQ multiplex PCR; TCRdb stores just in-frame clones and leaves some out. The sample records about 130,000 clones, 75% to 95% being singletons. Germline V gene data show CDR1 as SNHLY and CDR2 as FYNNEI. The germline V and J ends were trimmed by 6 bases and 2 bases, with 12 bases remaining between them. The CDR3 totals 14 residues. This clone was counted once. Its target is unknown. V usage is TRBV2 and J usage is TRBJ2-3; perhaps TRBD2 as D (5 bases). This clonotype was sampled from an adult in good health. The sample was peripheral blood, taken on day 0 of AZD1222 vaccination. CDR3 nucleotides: TGTGCCAGCAGCTGCGAGGGTTCCACAGATACGCAGTATTTT. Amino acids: CASSCEGSTDTQYF. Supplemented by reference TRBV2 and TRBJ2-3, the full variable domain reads EPEVTQTPSHQVTQMGQEVILRCVPISNHLYFYWYRQILGQKVEFLVSFYNNEISEKSEIFDDQFSVERPDGSNFTLKIRSTKLEDSAMYFCASSCEGSTDTQYFGPGTRLTVL.